This T cell receptor beta chain was recorded in a study of blood T cell repertoires in COVID-19. On the study more broadly: Donors in the United States, Italy and Spain gave samples during acute or convalescent COVID-19. T cells, B-cell-depleted T cells, or PBMCs supplied cDNA or gDNA.

Study processing details: Estimated nucleated cell counts came from reference gene primer amplification. Method: immunoSEQ multiplex PCR; TCRdb's copy keeps in-frame clones and lacks some. Clone size and the V and J calls come from that table; the DNA yielded D and trimming. The sample includes about 200,000 clones, roughly 86% of them seen just once. V was clipped by 8 bases and J by 3 bases; unmatched bases: 18. This CDR3 contains 17 residues. Germline V CDR1 and CDR2: MNHEY, SVGEGT. This receptor was identified in a man in his fifties or sixties with acute or convalescent COVID-19. The source material was peripheral blood. The J gene is TRBJ1-2, the V gene TRBV6-2 or TRBV6-3; 7 nucleotides match TRBD1. In DNA form, the CDR3 reads TGTGCCAGCCGTGACTCGGGGCAGGGGGTCCGGTACTATGGCTACACCTTC. Translated: CASRDSGQGVRYYGYTF.